These 27 T cell receptor beta chains share one sample of origin, sequenced in a study of CD8 T cells in Susac syndrome. The RNA input was about 0.45 to 1 ug, and it was reverse transcribed with random hexamers. One entry per CDR3 protein, called by TCRdb with MiXCR from the immunoSEQ multiplex PCR reads. This sample carries around 79,000 distinct CDR3 sequences, approximately 93% of them seen once, and the ten largest clones take about 0.47%. Sequencing used CD8+ T cells from PBMCs. These receptors came from a human donor with Susac syndrome.

The chain uses TRBV11-2 and TRBJ2-3; 8 positions match TRBD2. There are 15 residues in the CDR3. Trimming took 3 bases from V and 7 from J; bases not matched to a gene: 9. Germline values: CDR1 SGHAT, CDR2 FQNNGV. The CDR3 loop reads CASSLRRTSSNTQYF. In DNA, the CDR3 is TGTGCCAGCAGCTTGAGGAGGACTAGCAGTAATACGCAGTATTTT.

This clonotype was observed once. V and J are TRBV27 and TRBJ2-7; 9 nucleotides match TRBD2. This CDR3 spans 13 amino acids. With 7 bases clipped from V and 4 bases from J, the junction kept 5 bases outside the gene matches. Germline V CDR1 and CDR2: MNHEY, SMNVEV (reference sequence). The CDR3, as DNA: TGTGCCAGCATGGAGGCGGGGGGGTACGAGCAGTACTTC. This gives the protein CASMEAGGYEQYF.

The J gene is TRBJ1-2, the V gene TRBV6-5; 8 nucleotides line up with TRBD1. CDR1 is MNHEY, CDR2 SVGAGI, per germline. J was trimmed by 0 bases and V by 0 bases; bases with no gene match: 6. The CDR3 consists of 17 residues. The CDR3 DNA reads TGTGCCAGCAGTTACTCACCGGACAGGGTGGCTAACTATGGCTACACCTTC. Translation gives CASSYSPDRVANYGYTF.

In this sample, this clonotype turned up once. The chain has TRBV10-3 and TRBJ2-7; D possibly matches TRBD1 or TRBD2 (5 bases each). The germline gives CDR1 ENHRY, CDR2 SYGVKD. V was cut by 4 bases and J by 0 bases, with 10 bases left in between. The CDR3 runs to 14 residues. This CDR3 is CAISGDGASYEQYF. The CDR3, as DNA: TGTGCCATCAGTGGGGACGGAGCCTCCTACGAGCAGTACTTC.

The J gene is TRBJ2-2, the V gene TRBV7-3; D might be TRBD1 (6 bases). CDR3 length: 14 residues. The germline gives CDR1 SGHTA, CDR2 FQGTGA. With 5 bases removed from V and 3 bases from J, the gap between germline ends came to 10 bases. The CDR3 nucleotides are TGTGCCAGCAGCACGGACAGCTACACCGGGGAGCTGTTTTTT. It codes for CASSTDSYTGELFF.

The chain carries TRBV6-2 or TRBV6-3 and TRBJ2-7; D not resolved. Germline V gives CDR1 MNHEY, CDR2 SVGEGT. V lost 0 bases to trimming and J lost 2 bases, with 8 bases between them. The CDR3 spans 14 residues. For the CDR3, the DNA is TGTGCCAGCAGTTACTCCAACAGCCCCTACGAGCAGTACTTC. Its protein is CASSYSNSPYEQYF.

The gene calls are TRBV3-1 and TRBJ2-3; 9 bases agree with TRBD1. Germline values: CDR1 LGHDT, CDR2 YNNKEL (reference sequence). With V trimmed by 3 bases and J by 4 bases, 14 bases remained unmatched. This CDR3 is built from 18 residues. The CDR3 protein is CASSQELPSGTGSDTQYF. The DNA of the CDR3 is TGTGCCAGCAGCCAGGAACTCCCGTCCGGGACAGGGTCAGATACGCAGTATTTT.

V is TRBV7-9 and J is TRBJ2-5, with D perhaps matching TRBD1 (5 bases). The CDR3 contains 16 residues. V was trimmed by 0 bases and J by 0 bases, leaving 11 bases between them. Germline assignment: CDR1 SEHNR and CDR2 FQNEAQ (reference sequence). The CDR3 bases are TGTGCCAGCAGCTTAGCAGACAGAGAGTACCAAGAGACCCAGTACTTC. This sequence encodes CASSLADREYQETQYF.

The gene calls are TRBV11-2 and TRBJ1-2; 9 bases are a match to TRBD1. With 0 bases clipped from V and 4 bases from J, the junction kept 6 bases outside the gene matches. The germline V gene has CDR1 SGHAT and CDR2 FQNNGV. The CDR3 totals 16 residues. CDR3 bases: TGTGCCAGCAGCTTAGATCTACGGGACAGGGTCTATGGCTACACCTTC. Translation: CASSLDLRDRVYGYTF.

The V and J genes are TRBV9 and TRBJ2-3; maybe TRBD1 (6 bases). With 0 bases removed from V and 4 bases from J, the gap between germline ends came to 12 bases. CDR1 and CDR2 (germline): SGDLS, YYNGEE. The CDR3 is made up of 15 amino acids. The chain's CDR3 is CASSVDGQPSDTQYF. Here the CDR3 DNA reads TGTGCCAGCAGCGTAGACGGACAGCCCTCAGATACGCAGTATTTT.

The chain links TRBV19 to TRBJ1-5; TRBD1 is a possible D gene (6 bases). This CDR3 spans 13 amino acids. Germline CDR1 is LNHDA and CDR2 is SQIVND (reference sequence). Trimming took off 6 bases at V and 2 bases at J, with 8 bases between the two ends. CDR3 sequence reads: CASRDSGNQPQHF. CDR3 DNA sequence: TGTGCCAGTAGGGACAGTGGCAATCAGCCCCAGCATTTT.

This chain connects TRBV20-1 to TRBJ1-3; no firm D call. The V and J ends lost 0 bases and 2 bases respectively, with 11 bases between them. Germline V gene sequence: CDR1 DFQATT, CDR2 SNEGSKA (reference sequence). This CDR3 contains 15 residues. The CDR3 DNA reads TGCAGTGCTAGAGATCTGGCAGGCGCTGGAAACACCATATATTTT. The encoded protein is CSARDLAGAGNTIYF.

The CDR3 sequence is CASRQRTGGAYGYTF. CDR3 sequence (DNA): TGTGCCAGCAGACAACGGACAGGGGGCGCCTATGGCTACACCTTC. This chain links TRBV12-3 or TRBV12-4 with TRBJ1-2; TRBD1 matches 11 bases. The V gene end was trimmed by 6 bases and the J gene end by 4 bases; junction bases not matched to a gene: 7. This CDR3 comprises 15 residues.

CDR3 sequence (DNA): TGCGCCAGCAGCCACCAGGGGAACACTGAAGCTTTCTTT. Translation gives CASSHQGNTEAFF. This sequence joins TRBV4-1 and TRBJ1-1, with D perhaps TRBD1 (5 bases). This CDR3 is built from 13 residues. V lost 3 bases and J 1 base, leaving 6 bases between the germline ends. Germline lookup yields CDR1 MGHRA and CDR2 YSYEKL.

The V and J genes are TRBV7-9 and TRBJ1-3, with D tentatively TRBD1 (5 bases). Germline CDR1 and CDR2: SEHNR and FQNEAQ (reference sequence). This CDR3 contains 16 residues. The V end lost 0 bases, the J end lost 0 bases, and 9 bases lay between the germline ends. The CDR3 protein is CASSLAGPSSGNTIYF. DNA for the CDR3: TGTGCCAGCAGCTTAGCGGGACCAAGCTCTGGAAACACCATATATTTT.

The gene calls are TRBV5-1 and TRBJ2-3, with D possibly TRBD2 on 6 matching bases. From germline, CDR1 is SGHRS and CDR2 YFSETQ. V was shortened by 3 bases and J by 2 bases, with 10 bases between the two germline ends. The CDR3 totals 14 residues. CDR3 sequence: CASSWDSSTDTQYF. The CDR3 DNA reads as TGCGCCAGCAGCTGGGACTCCTCCACAGATACGCAGTATTTT.

The V and J genes are TRBV13 and TRBJ2-3; D is perhaps TRBD1 (5 bases). Per germline, CDR1 PRHDT and CDR2 FYEKMQ (reference sequence). There are 12 residues in the CDR3. Trimming took 7 bases from V and 5 from J, leaving 10 bases between them. CDR3: CASTQQGDTQYF. CDR3 nucleotides: TGTGCCAGCACCCAGCAGGGAGATACGCAGTATTTT.

The rearrangement uses TRBV9 and TRBJ1-2; the D is unclear. Trimming cost V 3 bases and J 6 bases, with 15 bases left between them. Germline CDR1 SGDLS, CDR2 YYNGEE. The CDR3 has 14 residues. In DNA, the CDR3 is TGTGCCAGCAGCGCCCGACGGAACCGGGATGGCTACACCTTC. It encodes CASSARRNRDGYTF.

The chain recombines TRBV20-1 with TRBJ2-7; tentatively, D is TRBD1 or TRBD2 (6 bases each). V was clipped by 5 bases and J by 4 bases, with 18 bases between them. The CDR3 consists of 14 residues. The germline CDR1 and CDR2 sequences are DFQATT and SNEGSKA (reference sequence). Here the CDR3 reads CSALTGRRSYEQYF. The CDR3 DNA reads as TGCAGTGCTCTTACAGGGAGGAGGTCTTACGAGCAGTACTTC.

This chain uses TRBV5-1 with TRBJ1-4, with 7 bases identical to TRBD1. Trimming cost V 2 bases and J 4 bases; bases outside gene matches: 5. CDR1 SGHRS and CDR2 YFSETQ come from the germline V gene. The CDR3 is 15 residues long. The CDR3 protein is CASSLGTVFNEKLFF. The CDR3 DNA follows: TGCGCCAGCAGCTTAGGGACAGTGTTTAATGAAAAACTGTTTTTT.

This rearrangement joins TRBV27 to TRBJ2-7, with 12 bases matching TRBD2. This CDR3 contains 15 residues. With 5 bases clipped from V and 2 bases from J, the junction kept 4 bases outside the gene matches. Germline loops: CDR1 MNHEY, CDR2 SMNVEV (reference sequence). The CDR3 protein is CASSPSGGATYEQYF. The CDR3 region has the DNA TGTGCCAGCAGTCCTAGCGGGGGGGCGACCTACGAGCAGTACTTC.

The V gene is TRBV18, the J gene TRBJ2-5; D not resolved. Trimming stripped 2 bases from V and 2 bases from J, with 12 bases between. The germline V gene encodes CDR1 KGHSH and CDR2 LQKENI. The CDR3 length is 15 residues. CDR3 nucleotide sequence: TGTGCCAGCTCACCAGGCGAGAGGCAGCAAGAGACCCAGTACTTC. This gives the protein CASSPGERQQETQYF. Full variable domain (missing parts from reference TRBV18 and TRBJ2-5): NAGVMQNPRHLVRRRGQEARLRCSPMKGHSHVYWYRQLPEEGLKFMVYLQKENIIDESGMPKERFSAEFPKEGPSILRIQQVVRGDSAAYFCASSPGERQQETQYFGPGTRLLVL.

V gene TRBV29-1 combines with J gene TRBJ2-7; weak D call: TRBD2 (5 bases). Looked up from germline, CDR1 is SQVTM and CDR2 is ANQGSEA. The germline V and J ends were trimmed by 6 bases and 4 bases, with 25 bases remaining between them. The CDR3 has 16 amino acids. Written as DNA, the CDR3 is TGCAGCGTGGGCCCGTCCTTGTCGAGGACTCTGTACGAGCAGTACTTC. It translates to CSVGPSLSRTLYEQYF.

The rearrangement links TRBV10-3 to TRBJ2-7; D is perhaps TRBD1 (5 bases). There are 12 residues in the CDR3. V was trimmed by 7 bases and J by 12 bases, leaving 19 bases between them. The germline V gene encodes CDR1 ENHRY and CDR2 SYGVKD. The CDR3 DNA reads as TGTGCCATCAATACAGGTCTCTCTACGTGGTACTTC. Translation: CAINTGLSTWYF.

The chain carries TRBV11-2 and TRBJ1-4; TRBD1 might be the D (6 bases). CDR1 is SGHAT and CDR2 is FQNNGV in the germline V gene. This CDR3 has 15 residues. V was trimmed by 4 bases and J by 3 bases, leaving 12 bases between them. The CDR3 DNA reads TGTGCCAGCAGCTCCAGAAAGGGGGCTAATGAAAAACTGTTTTTT. This translates into CASSSRKGANEKLFF.

The chain links TRBV4-1 to TRBJ1-6; TRBD1 is a possible D gene (5 bases). The CDR3 is 18 amino acids. Germline V gives CDR1 MGHRA, CDR2 YSYEKL. The V gene lost 1 base and the J gene lost 6 bases, with 19 bases spanning the gap. DNA for the CDR3: TGCGCCAGCAGCCAAGCGCCACAGGACGCCACCGTTAATTCACCCCTCCACTTT. Its translation is CASSQAPQDATVNSPLHF.

The V and J genes are TRBV9 and TRBJ2-1, with TRBD2 identical over 7 bases. V was pared by 0 bases and J by 0 bases, with 3 bases of the junction left unmatched. Germline values: CDR1 SGDLS, CDR2 YYNGEE. This CDR3 has 16 amino acids. This CDR3 reads CASSVVRGGSYNEQFF. The CDR3 nucleotides read TGTGCCAGCAGCGTAGTCCGCGGGGGCTCCTACAATGAGCAGTTCTTC.